Below are 18 T cell receptor beta chains sequenced from a single sample in a study of T cells in women clearing cervical HPV infection. The repertoire was sequenced with immunoSEQ multiplex PCR; TCRdb's copy has only in-frame clones and lacks some. This table lists 30,000 to 45,000 clones. The sample consisted of blood buffy coat. The receptors were gathered from a woman between 18 and 70 years old with a cervical HPV16 infection that either progressed to CIN3+ or cleared (not recorded which).

About this clone itself: The read halts 3 residues ahead of the CDR3 end, with the missing end drawn from the germline J gene. V is TRBV19 and J is TRBJ1-5, with D hard to call. Germline CDR1 reads LNHDA; CDR2 reads SQIVND (reference sequence). The germline V and J ends were trimmed by 8 bases and 3 bases, with 11 bases remaining between them. The CDR3 extends over 13 amino acids. The sequenced CDR3 bases are TGTGCCAGTCTCGCGGGGTTCAATCAGCCC. Translating it yields CASLAGFNQP. The entire CDR3 is CASLAGFNQPQHF.

About this clone itself: The CDR3 extends 3 residues past the end of the read, so its final part is completed from the germline J gene. This chain uses TRBV4-2 with TRBJ2-7, with D tentatively TRBD1 (5 bases). Trimming shortened V by 0 bases and J by 3 bases, and 12 bases separated the two germline ends. There are 15 residues in the CDR3. Germline V gene lookup returns CDR1 LGHNA and CDR2 YNFKEQ. Here the CDR3 reads CASSQDTGPIYEQYF. Partial CDR3 DNA: TGTGCCAGCAGCCAAGATACAGGCCCAATCTACGAG.

With respect to this clone: The read terminates 3 residues before the CDR3 end, so the remaining end is supplied by the germline J gene. The V gene is TRBV20-1, the J gene TRBJ2-1; a possible D gene is TRBD2 (5 bases). This CDR3 is 13 amino acids long. Trimming pared 7 bases from V and 6 bases from J, leaving 16 bases between. Germline CDR1 DFQATT, CDR2 SNEGSKA (reference sequence). CDR3 sequence: CSENGVVGNEQFF. CDR3 bases read: TGCAGTGAGAACGGGGTGGTGGGCAATGAG.

In regard to this clone: With the read ending 3 residues before the CDR3 end, the germline J gene is used to fill in that end. The chain is built from TRBV11-2 and TRBJ1-3, with a possible D match to TRBD1 (5 bases). The V end lost 0 bases, the J end lost 8 bases, and 11 bases lay between the germline ends. CDR1 SGHAT and CDR2 FQNNGV come from the germline V gene. The CDR3 is made up of 14 amino acids. The CDR3 loop is CASSLDGGLDTIYF. The covered CDR3 bases are TGTGCCAGCAGCTTAGATGGGGGGTTAGACACC.

For this clone: A junction end diverges from the germline sequence, so it may reflect a read error. Coverage ceases 3 residues before the CDR3 finishes, and the germline J gene fills in the end. The same CDR3 arises from other DNA sequences in this sample as well. V usage is TRBV19 and J usage is TRBJ1-3; D might be TRBD1 (5 bases). Germline-derived CDR1 and CDR2 are LNHDA and SQIVND (reference sequence). This CDR3 spans 16 amino acids. Incomplete CDR3 DNA: TGTGCCAGTAGTAGGGGCAGTGTCTACTCTGGAAACACG. Its translation: CASSRGSVYSGNT. The full CDR3 is CASSRGSVYSGNTIYF.

Remarks on this clone: The read comes to an end 3 residues before the CDR3 does, leaving the germline J gene to fill in the end. The chain uses TRBV7-9 and TRBJ1-2; 8 nucleotides agree with TRBD1. Per the germline V gene, CDR1 is SEHNR and CDR2 is FQNEAQ (reference sequence). The CDR3 extends over 13 amino acids. The part of the CDR3 DNA that was read is TGTGCCAGCAGCCATACAGGGGGGAATGAC. Translation gives CASSHTGGND. The whole CDR3 reads CASSHTGGNDYTF. The whole variable domain, filled in from reference TRBV7-9 and TRBJ1-2, reads DTGVSQNPRHKITKRGQNVTFRCDPISEHNRLYWYRQTLGQGPEFLTYFQNEAQLEKSRLLSDRFSAERPKGSFSTLEIQRTEQGDSAMYLCASSHTGGNDYTFGSGTRLTVV.

Regarding this clone: From the germline J gene comes the end of the CDR3, since the read stops 3 residues before it. The V call is TRBV29-1, the J call TRBJ1-2; maybe TRBD1 (6 bases). Per germline, CDR1 SQVTM and CDR2 ANQGSEA. V was pared by 1 base and J by 7 bases, with 7 bases between. CDR3 length equals 11 residues. CDR3 residues: CSVEGRGGYTF. The part of the CDR3 DNA that was read is TGCAGCGTTGAAGGCAGGGGTGGC.

Note on this clone: The read ends 3 residues before the CDR3 terminus; that terminus is restored from the germline J gene. The J gene is TRBJ2-2, the V gene TRBV5-1, with 9 bases that match TRBD1. Germline V gene lookup returns CDR1 SGHRS and CDR2 YFSETQ. The CDR3 consists of 16 residues. CDR3 bases read: TGCGCCAGCAGCCCCGACCCGACAGGGGGTAATGAAAAG. Translated, it gives CASSPDPTGGNEK. The full CDR3 protein is CASSPDPTGGNEKLFF.

With regard to this clone: The CDR3 end is not reached by the read, which stops 3 residues before it; the germline J gene fills it in. This chain joins TRBV6-2 or TRBV6-3 and TRBJ2-7; D remains unclear. Germline-derived CDR1 and CDR2 are MNHEY and SVGEGT. The CDR3 has 13 amino acids. V dropped 6 bases and J dropped 6 bases, with 15 bases sitting between them. CDR3 DNA, as far as it was read: TGTGCCAGCAGGTTCGTTATAGCATCCGAG. Amino acid sequence: CASRFVIASE. Given in full, the CDR3 is CASRFVIASEQYF.

As to this clone: The read stops 3 residues short of the end of the CDR3; the missing end is completed from the germline J gene. The chain is built from TRBV19 and TRBJ1-1; the D gene is possibly TRBD1 (5 bases). CDR1 is LNHDA and CDR2 is SQIVND in the germline V gene (reference sequence). The CDR3 runs 16 residues. The CDR3 sequence is CASSIGGTSGEETAFF. Partial CDR3 DNA: TGTGCCAGTAGTATAGGAGGGACTAGCGGGGAAGAGACA. The full variable domain, its missing parts supplied by reference TRBV19 and TRBJ1-1, is DGGITQSPKYLFRKEGQNVTLSCEQNLNHDAMYWYRQDPGQGLRLIYYSQIVNDFQKGDIAEGYSVSREKKESFPLTVTSAQKNPTAFYLCASSIGGTSGEETAFFGQGTRLTVV.

With regard to this clone: Read coverage stops 3 residues before the CDR3 terminus; the germline J gene supplies the remainder. V is TRBV7-2 and J is TRBJ2-5; 7 bases match TRBD2. Trimming at V came to 8 bases and at J to 5 bases, leaving 14 bases not matched to a gene. This CDR3 has 15 residues. Germline V CDR1 and CDR2: SGHTA, FQGNSA. The DNA read from the CDR3 is TGTGCCAGCGCAGTCCGCGGGGGAAGGTGGGAGACC. Protein product: CASAVRGGRWET. The CDR3 reads in full as CASAVRGGRWETQYF.

About this clone: The DNA ends 3 residues before the CDR3 does, and the rest of the CDR3 is filled in from the germline J gene. The chain uses TRBV6-1 and TRBJ2-7; D gene ambiguous. Germline V lookup: CDR1 MNHNS, CDR2 SASEGT. With 3 bases removed from V and 2 bases from J, the gap between germline ends came to 8 bases. This CDR3 contains 13 residues. The CDR3: CASSELGAYEQYF. The DNA read from the CDR3 is TGTGCCAGCAGTGAGCTAGGTGCCTACGAG.

With respect to this clone: The read ends 3 residues before the CDR3 terminus; that terminus is restored from the germline J gene. The rearrangement links TRBV7-8 to TRBJ2-2; no reliable D call. This CDR3 region has 16 residues. Germline values: CDR1 SGHVS, CDR2 FQNEAQ. V lost 5 bases and J lost 4, with 17 bases in between. CDR3 region: CASSPRRVGPTGELFF. The CDR3 DNA, read in part, is TGTGCCAGCAGCCCTCGAAGGGTTGGTCCCACCGGGGAG.

For this clone: The read halts 3 residues ahead of the CDR3 end, with the missing end drawn from the germline J gene. The rearrangement joins TRBV18 to TRBJ2-2; D remains ambiguous. The germline gives CDR1 KGHSH, CDR2 LQKENI. The CDR3 contains 17 residues. The CDR3 loop reads CASSLTAGGSNNSPLFF. CDR3 DNA, as far as it was read: TGTGCCAGCTCACTCACCGCCGGCGGCAGCAATAATTCACCG.

To note about this clone: The sample carries other DNA sequences with the same CDR3. The CDR3: CASSLGQETDIYTF. CDR3 DNA (partial): TGCGCCAGCAGCCTAGGACAGGAGACAGACATT. The rearrangement links TRBV5-1 to TRBJ1-2; 7 bases line up with TRBD1. Read data end 3 residues before the CDR3 end; the end is taken from the germline J gene. CDR1 and CDR2 from the germline V gene are SGHRS and YFSETQ. The CDR3 length is 14 residues.

This CDR3 is CASSKDRDQETQYF. The part of the CDR3 DNA that was read is TGTGCCAGCAGTAAGGACAGGGACCAAGAGACC. V gene TRBV12-3 or TRBV12-4 combines with J gene TRBJ2-5; 8 nucleotides match TRBD1. The read falls 3 residues short of the CDR3 end, and the missing part is taken from the germline J gene. This CDR3 contains 14 residues. V was clipped by 5 bases and J by 0 bases; unmatched bases: 2.

For this clone: The read is 3 residues too short to cover the CDR3 end, so that end is filled in from the germline J gene. The chain has TRBV18 and TRBJ1-2; maybe TRBD1 (6 bases). This CDR3 has 13 amino acids. In germline, CDR1 is KGHSH, CDR2 LQKENI. Incomplete CDR3 DNA: TGTGCCAGCTCACCAGGGGGACACTACGAC. This sequence encodes CASSPGGHYD. The complete CDR3 reads CASSPGGHYDYTF.

A word on this clone: The CDR3 end is not reached by the read, which stops 3 residues before it; the germline J gene fills it in. The chain employs TRBV28 and TRBJ2-1; D possibly corresponds to TRBD1 (6 bases). This CDR3 has 14 residues. Trimming left V 2 bases short and J 3 bases short, with 8 bases between. Germline loops: CDR1 MDHEN, CDR2 SYDVKM. The sequenced CDR3 bases are TGTGCCAGCAGTTTACCGGGACACTACAATGAG. It specifies CASSLPGHYNE. In full, the CDR3 is CASSLPGHYNEQFF.